The 32 T cell receptor beta chains listed next were all sequenced from one sample in a study of T cell responses to AZD1222 COVID-19 vaccine (dated by TCRdb to the early 2020s). The library came from the immunoSEQ multiplex PCR assay. Imported from immuneACCESS, the table was reduced by TCRdb to in-frame sequences with V and J called. These copies leave out some clones; in studies compared against another copy, an unresolved V gene accounts for under half, and the cause of the remainder is not known. The sample table shows approximately 68,000 clones, and 70% to 90% are seen once. The ten largest clonotypes hold approximately 19% of the sample. The sample's time point label, decoded: baseline before first vaccination. The sequencing here drew on peripheral blood, taken on day 0 of AZD1222 vaccination. Receptors originate from an adult in good health.

The chain joins TRBV7-2 to TRBJ2-3; D gene ambiguous. The CDR3 totals 14 residues. V was trimmed by 6 bases and J by 2 bases, leaving 12 bases between them. In germline, CDR1 is SGHTA, CDR2 FQGNSA. CDR3 in DNA: TGTGCCAGCAGTCCCGACTGGTCCACAGATACGCAGTATTTT. Its translation is CASSPDWSTDTQYF. The complete variable domain, with remaining parts taken from reference TRBV7-2 and TRBJ2-3, reads GAGVSQSPSNKVTEKGKDVELRCDPISGHTALYWYRQSLGQGLEFLIYFQGNSAPDKSGLPSDRFSAERTGGSVSTLTIQRTQQEDSAVYLCASSPDWSTDTQYFGPGTRLTVL.

V usage is TRBV5-1 and J usage is TRBJ2-2, with 10 positions matching TRBD2. Germline V gene sequence: CDR1 SGHRS, CDR2 YFSETQ. This CDR3 region has 16 residues. V dropped 1 base and J dropped 4; count of bases not matched to a gene: 4. The CDR3 spells CASSLISGGTTGELFF. The CDR3 DNA reads TGCGCCAGCAGCTTGATTAGCGGGGGGACCACCGGGGAGCTGTTTTTT.

This clone was recorded a few times. The rearrangement uses TRBV7-2 and TRBJ2-1, with 10 bases matching TRBD1. Trimming took 2 bases from V and 3 from J; bases not matched to a gene: 4. The CDR3 length is 16 residues. Germline CDR1 and CDR2: SGHTA and FQGNSA. In DNA, the CDR3 is TGTGCCAGCAGCTTAACCGGGACAGGGGTCTACAATGAGCAGTTCTTC. This translates into CASSLTGTGVYNEQFF.

This chain's CDR3 is CASSHPGQGASLDNEQFF. The CDR3 DNA follows: TGTGCCAGCAGTCATCCGGGACAGGGGGCCTCATTGGACAATGAGCAGTTCTTC. The rearrangement joins TRBV2 to TRBJ2-1; 12 nucleotides line up with TRBD1. The ends lost 5 bases at V and 5 bases at J; junction bases unmatched: 13. The CDR3 has 18 residues. CDR1 and CDR2 from the germline V gene are SNHLY and FYNNEI.

This chain uses TRBV5-5 with TRBJ2-3; perhaps TRBD2 as D (6 bases). The CDR3 runs 15 residues. V dropped 5 bases and J dropped 0 bases, with 13 bases sitting between them. Germline V gene data show CDR1 as SGHKS and CDR2 as YYEKEE (reference sequence). The CDR3, as DNA: TGTGCCAGCAGACCCGGGGGTACTAGCACAGATACGCAGTATTTT. This sequence encodes CASRPGGTSTDTQYF.

CDR3 nucleotide sequence: TGTGCCAGCAGGTTCCCGGGAATGGAGCAGTTCTTC. Protein sequence: CASRFPGMEQFF. The rearrangement joins TRBV7-3 to TRBJ2-1; TRBD2 might be the D (5 bases). Germline V gene data show CDR1 as SGHTA and CDR2 as FQGTGA. The CDR3 consists of 12 residues. Trimming removed 6 bases at V and 10 bases at J, with 13 bases between.

The chain has TRBV7-2 and TRBJ2-1, with 10 bases fitting TRBD2. CDR1 and CDR2 from the germline V gene are SGHTA and FQGNSA. The CDR3 totals 15 residues. V shed 2 bases, J shed 4 bases, and the junction held 2 bases outside the gene matches. The CDR3 sequence: CASSLTSGKYNEQFF. The DNA for the CDR3 is TGTGCCAGCAGCTTAACTAGCGGGAAGTACAATGAGCAGTTCTTC.

This chain joins TRBV19 and TRBJ2-7, with 7 positions matching TRBD1. The J segment lost 4 bases and the V segment lost 4 bases, leaving 13 bases of the junction unmatched. Per the germline V gene, CDR1 is LNHDA and CDR2 is SQIVND (reference sequence). The CDR3 consists of 16 residues. The CDR3 protein is CASSTLKTGAGYEQYF. The CDR3 DNA follows: TGTGCCAGTAGTACCCTAAAAACAGGGGCAGGGTACGAGCAGTACTTC. Complete variable domain (other parts from reference TRBV19 and TRBJ2-7): DGGITQSPKYLFRKEGQNVTLSCEQNLNHDAMYWYRQDPGQGLRLIYYSQIVNDFQKGDIAEGYSVSREKKESFPLTVTSAQKNPTAFYLCASSTLKTGAGYEQYFGPGTRLTVT.

The rearrangement uses TRBV28 and TRBJ1-2; TRBD1 might be the D (6 bases). The CDR3 extends over 13 amino acids. CDR1 and CDR2 (germline): MDHEN, SYDVKM. Trimming removed 6 bases from V and 4 bases from J, with 12 bases in between. DNA of the CDR3: TGTGCCAGCAGGAAAACACAGGGCTATGGCTACACCTTC. Protein sequence: CASRKTQGYGYTF.

The V gene is TRBV14, the J gene TRBJ2-7; D remains unclear. Trimming cost V 0 bases and J 3 bases, with 15 bases left between them. The CDR3 is 16 residues long. Per germline, CDR1 SGHDN and CDR2 FVKESK. CDR3 protein: CASSQEWTSYSYEQYF. CDR3 DNA: TGTGCCAGCAGCCAAGAGTGGACCTCTTATAGCTACGAGCAGTACTTC.

The rearrangement joins TRBV28 to TRBJ1-5; a possible D gene is TRBD1 (6 bases). Trimming stripped 2 bases from V and 0 bases from J, with 20 bases between. Looked up from germline, CDR1 is MDHEN and CDR2 is SYDVKM. The CDR3 loop spans 19 amino acids. The CDR3 sequence is CASSLKNLGQSYSNQPQHF. The CDR3 coding sequence is TGTGCCAGCAGTTTAAAGAACCTTGGACAGTCATATAGCAATCAGCCCCAGCATTTT. Looking up the rest from reference TRBV28 and TRBJ1-5 gives the full variable domain: DVKVTQSSRYLVKRTGEKVFLECVQDMDHENMFWYRQDPGLGLRLIYFSYDVKMKEKGDIPEGYSVSREKKERFSLILESASTNQTSMYLCASSLKNLGQSYSNQPQHFGDGTRLSIL.

V and J are TRBV27 and TRBJ2-3, with unresolved D. The V end was cut by 5 bases, the J end by 4 bases, with 7 bases between. The germline CDR1 and CDR2 sequences are MNHEY and SMNVEV (reference sequence). The CDR3 loop spans 12 amino acids. The CDR3 here is CASSQSADTQYF. The DNA of the CDR3 is TGTGCCAGCAGTCAGAGCGCAGATACGCAGTATTTT.

This clone was observed many times. The chain employs TRBV6-1 and TRBJ2-1, with a possible D match to TRBD1 (6 bases). The CDR3 totals 16 residues. The germline gives CDR1 MNHNS, CDR2 SASEGT. The germline V and J ends were trimmed by 2 bases and 9 bases, with 20 bases remaining between them. CDR3 residues: CASSENFEGRGSEQFF. The CDR3, as DNA: TGTGCCAGCAGTGAAAATTTCGAGGGCAGGGGAAGTGAGCAGTTCTTC.

The chain combines TRBV3-1 (or the pseudogene TRBV3-2) with TRBJ2-2; D is unclear. Germline V gene data show CDR1 as LGHDT and CDR2 as YNNKEL (reference sequence). The CDR3 extends over 17 amino acids. The germline V and J ends were trimmed by 0 bases and 4 bases, with 15 bases remaining between them. DNA of the CDR3: TGTGCCAGCAGCCAAGAGCTAACAGCCATCAGCACCGGGGAGCTGTTTTTT. The encoded protein is CASSQELTAISTGELFF.

The chain joins TRBV18 to TRBJ2-2, with 12 bases identical to TRBD2. J was trimmed by 6 bases and V by 3 bases; bases with no gene match: 11. The CDR3 is 18 amino acids. Per the germline V gene, CDR1 is KGHSH and CDR2 is LQKENI. CDR3 region: CASSPLRPSGGASGELFF. The CDR3 coding sequence is TGTGCCAGCTCACCGCTCCGGCCTAGCGGGGGGGCCTCCGGGGAGCTGTTTTTT. Combining the CDR3 with reference TRBV18 and TRBJ2-2 gives the whole variable domain NAGVMQNPRHLVRRRGQEARLRCSPMKGHSHVYWYRQLPEEGLKFMVYLQKENIIDESGMPKERFSAEFPKEGPSILRIQQVVRGDSAAYFCASSPLRPSGGASGELFFGEGSRLTVL.

A single count supports this clone. The chain combines TRBV28 with TRBJ2-7; possible D gene TRBD2, 5 bases. CDR3 length equals 14 residues. Trimming removed 6 bases at V and 5 bases at J, with 17 bases between. The germline V gene has CDR1 MDHEN and CDR2 SYDVKM. The CDR3 loop is CASSETPGIDEQYF. CDR3 nucleotide sequence: TGTGCCAGCAGCGAGACCCCGGGAATCGACGAGCAGTACTTC.

The V call is TRBV28, the J call TRBJ1-2; 7 bases are a match to TRBD1. The CDR3 has 14 amino acids. J lost 0 bases, V lost 7 bases, and 5 bases had no gene match. Germline V lookup: CDR1 MDHEN, CDR2 SYDVKM. CDR3 nucleotide sequence: TGTGCCAGCAAGGTGGACAGGTCTAACTATGGCTACACCTTC. This gives the protein CASKVDRSNYGYTF.

This clone appeared once. The sample has other DNA sequences that encode this CDR3 too. The chain has TRBV18 and TRBJ2-7, with D tentatively TRBD1 or TRBD2 (5 bases each). Trimming stripped 3 bases from V and 5 bases from J, with 8 bases between. CDR1 is KGHSH and CDR2 is LQKENI in the germline V gene. CDR3 length: 12 residues. For the CDR3, the DNA is TGTGCCAGCTCACCCCGGGACGACGAGCAGTACTTC. It yields the protein CASSPRDDEQYF.

This chain joins TRBV19 and TRBJ1-5; 10 nucleotides line up with TRBD1. The V segment lost 5 bases and the J segment 11 bases; nucleotides outside the gene matches: 6. CDR1 is LNHDA and CDR2 is SQIVND in the germline V gene (reference sequence). This CDR3 contains 13 residues. The chain's CDR3 is CASSSGQGGSQHF. In nucleotides, the CDR3 is TGTGCCAGTAGTTCCGGACAGGGGGGGTCCCAGCATTTT.

This sequence joins TRBV5-1 and TRBJ2-7; D is unresolved. Trimming left V 5 bases short and J 3 bases short, with 9 bases between. CDR3 size: 12 residues. Germline CDR1 reads SGHRS; CDR2 reads YFSETQ. DNA of the CDR3: TGCGCCAGCAGAGGTAGTTACTACGAGCAGTACTTC. It codes for CASRGSYYEQYF.

The chain is built from TRBV9 and TRBJ1-1; D gene unclear. V was trimmed by 4 bases and J by 7 bases, leaving 11 bases between them. This CDR3 region has 12 residues. From germline, CDR1 is SGDLS and CDR2 YYNGEE. CDR3 sequence reads: CASSPDGFEAFF. The CDR3, as DNA: TGTGCCAGCAGCCCTGATGGCTTTGAAGCTTTCTTT. The complete variable domain, with remaining parts taken from reference TRBV9 and TRBJ1-1, reads DSGVTQTPKHLITATGQRVTLRCSPRSGDLSVYWYQQSLDQGLQFLIQYYNGEERAKGNILERFSAQQFPDLHSELNLSSLELGDSALYFCASSPDGFEAFFGQGTRLTVV.

V is TRBV30 and J is TRBJ2-7, with D perhaps TRBD1 (5 bases). Per germline, CDR1 GTSNPN and CDR2 SVGIG (reference sequence). The CDR3 consists of 11 residues. For the CDR3, the DNA is TGTGCGTCCGACAGCTTAGGCGAGCAGTACTTC. Translated: CASDSLGEQYF.

The chain couples TRBV9 to TRBJ2-7; D is unclear. Germline CDR1 reads SGDLS; CDR2 reads YYNGEE. With 0 bases removed from V and 2 bases from J, the gap between germline ends came to 12 bases. CDR3 length equals 15 residues. CDR3 sequence (DNA): TGTGCCAGCAGCGTAGCTGGGGATCCAGCCTACGAGCAGTACTTC. Its translation: CASSVAGDPAYEQYF.

J is TRBJ2-7 and V is TRBV5-1; TRBD2 matches 10 bases. CDR1 SGHRS and CDR2 YFSETQ come from the germline V gene. The CDR3 runs 15 residues. V shed 4 bases and J 10 bases; nucleotides not matched to a gene: 14. CDR3 sequence (DNA): TGCGCCAGCAGCCCCCTAGCGGGGGACCAGGCGGTACAGTACTTC. Translated, it gives CASSPLAGDQAVQYF.

The chain employs TRBV5-8 and TRBJ1-1; D ambiguous. Trimming cost V 2 bases and J 10 bases, with 18 bases left between them. Germline loops: CDR1 SGHTS, CDR2 YDEGEE. The CDR3 spans 14 residues. CDR3: CASSFGILGGGAFF. The CDR3 bases are TGTGCCAGCAGCTTCGGGATCCTGGGCGGTGGAGCTTTCTTT.

This clone is a singleton in its sample. The V call is TRBV28, the J call TRBJ2-3, with D maybe TRBD2 (5 bases). Trimming left V 0 bases short and J 6 bases short, with 13 bases between. The V gene's germline CDR1 is MDHEN and CDR2 SYDVKM. The CDR3 sequence is 15 residues long. The CDR3 region is CASSLWASPQDTQYF. The DNA of the CDR3 is TGTGCCAGCAGTTTATGGGCTAGCCCTCAGGATACGCAGTATTTT.

The gene calls are TRBV28 and TRBJ2-7; 7 bases are shared with TRBD1. CDR1 is MDHEN, CDR2 SYDVKM, per germline. This CDR3 spans 12 amino acids. Trimming took 6 bases from V and 3 from J; bases not matched to a gene: 2. The CDR3 nucleotides read TGTGCCAGCAGGGGACAGAACTACGAGCAGTACTTC. It translates to CASRGQNYEQYF.

This chain connects TRBV2 to TRBJ1-1; the D gene is possibly TRBD1 (6 bases). This CDR3 comprises 13 residues. With 2 bases removed from V and 6 bases from J, the gap between germline ends came to 10 bases. Germline values: CDR1 SNHLY, CDR2 FYNNEI. The CDR3 reads CASSENRVPEAFF. DNA for the CDR3: TGTGCCAGCAGTGAAAACAGGGTGCCTGAAGCTTTCTTT.

This chain connects TRBV7-3 to TRBJ2-2; 7 bases are a match to TRBD1. Germline V CDR1 and CDR2: SGHTA, FQGTGA. The length of the CDR3 is 15 residues. J gave up 4 bases and V 0 bases, and 2 bases lay outside the gene matches. The CDR3 sequence: CASSLTGGLTGELFF. The CDR3 region has the DNA TGTGCCAGCAGCTTAACAGGGGGCCTCACCGGGGAGCTGTTTTTT.

CDR3 region: CASSPGTVSTDTQYF. The DNA for the CDR3 is TGTGCCAGCAGCCCTGGGACAGTCAGCACAGATACGCAGTATTTT. The chain is built from TRBV5-4 and TRBJ2-3, with TRBD1 identical over 7 bases. The CDR3 loop spans 15 amino acids. Trimming cost V 4 bases and J 0 bases; bases outside gene matches: 5. From germline, CDR1 is SGHNT and CDR2 YYREEE (reference sequence).

The V gene is TRBV6-2 or TRBV6-3, the J gene TRBJ2-7, with D perhaps TRBD1 or TRBD2 (5 bases each). The CDR3 is 13 residues long. Germline CDR1 reads MNHEY; CDR2 reads SVGEGT. V lost 5 bases and J 4 bases, leaving 12 bases between the germline ends. The CDR3 DNA follows: TGTGCCAGCAGTCCGGGACGGTTTTACGAGCAGTACTTC. It specifies CASSPGRFYEQYF.

The CDR3 DNA follows: TGTGCCAGCAGTTACCCGACAGGGAAGGGCACCTACGAGCAGTACTTC. Encoded protein: CASSYPTGKGTYEQYF. This chain joins TRBV6-2 or TRBV6-3 and TRBJ2-7; 7 bases are shared with TRBD1. The ends lost 2 bases at V and 2 bases at J; junction bases unmatched: 9. The CDR3 is made up of 16 amino acids. CDR1 is MNHEY, CDR2 SVGEGT, per germline.